Listed here are 20 T cell receptor beta chains from one sample, sequenced in a study of blood T cell repertoires in COVID-19. TCRdb's copy holds only in-frame clones and misses some; the assay was immunoSEQ multiplex PCR. The table has under 200,000 clones, 75% to 85% seen once. The sequencing input was peripheral blood. The receptors shown here come from a woman in her thirties or forties with COVID-19, enrolled during active disease.

Concerning this clone itself: The same CDR3 arises from other DNA sequences in this sample as well. The gene calls are TRBV7-2 and TRBJ2-2; 12 nucleotides align to TRBD2. J was trimmed by 5 bases and V by 2 bases; bases with no gene match: 3. The CDR3 spans 16 residues. The germline gives CDR1 SGHTA, CDR2 FQGNSA. The CDR3 DNA reads TGTGCCAGCAGCTTACTAGCGGGGGGGCAAACCGGGGAGCTGTTTTTT. Translating it yields CASSLLAGGQTGELFF.

The rearrangement uses TRBV21-1 and TRBJ1-5; the table's D call, TRBD1, has no DNA check behind it. TRBV21-1 is designated a pseudogene. CDR3 length: 16 amino acids. The CDR3 reads CASSKQDKISNQPQHF. The CDR3 DNA reads TGTGCCAGCAGCAAACAAGACAAAATTAGCAATCAGCCCCAGCATTTT.

The rearrangement joins TRBV5-1 to TRBJ2-7; D may be TRBD1 (5 bases). Looked up from germline, CDR1 is SGHRS and CDR2 is YFSETQ. The CDR3 spans 11 residues. Trimming pared 6 bases from V and 3 bases from J, leaving 7 bases between. The CDR3 loop reads CASIQGYEQYF. CDR3 nucleotide sequence: TGCGCCAGCATTCAGGGCTACGAGCAGTACTTC.

The chain is built from TRBV6-5 and TRBJ2-7, with 11 bases that match TRBD2. This CDR3 comprises 14 residues. Germline CDR1 is MNHEY and CDR2 is SVGAGI. V gave up 6 bases and J gave up 6 bases; unmatched junction bases: 7. Here the CDR3 reads CASSLAGGAAEQYF. In nucleotides, the CDR3 is TGTGCCAGCAGCTTAGCGGGAGGGGCAGCCGAGCAGTACTTC.

The rearrangement uses TRBV5-1 and TRBJ1-6; D possibly corresponds to TRBD1 (6 bases). Trimming took off 0 bases at V and 7 bases at J, with 14 bases between the two ends. Germline values: CDR1 SGHRS, CDR2 YFSETQ. The CDR3 sequence is 16 residues long. The chain's CDR3 is CASSLAGGVGNSPLHF. The CDR3, as DNA: TGCGCCAGCAGCTTGGCGGGGGGCGTTGGAAATTCACCCCTCCACTTT.

V gene TRBV7-9 combines with J gene TRBJ1-1; 9 nucleotides match TRBD1. The CDR3 runs 16 residues. The ends lost 5 bases at V and 0 bases at J; junction bases unmatched: 7. In germline, CDR1 is SEHNR, CDR2 FQNEAQ (reference sequence). CDR3 protein: CASSHGTGMMNTEAFF. In DNA form, the CDR3 reads TGTGCCAGCAGCCACGGGACAGGGATGATGAACACTGAAGCTTTCTTT.

V is TRBV14 and J is TRBJ2-7; no clear D. The V and J ends lost 0 bases and 0 bases respectively, with 24 bases between them. The germline gives CDR1 SGHDN, CDR2 FVKESK. The CDR3 loop spans 20 amino acids. CDR3 nucleotides: TGTGCCAGCAGCCAAGATCTGTCACCAAACCTAGATGTCCTCTCCTACGAGCAGTACTTC. Amino acid sequence: CASSQDLSPNLDVLSYEQYF. The whole variable domain, filled in from reference TRBV14 and TRBJ2-7, reads EAGVTQFPSHSVIEKGQTVTLRCDPISGHDNLYWYRRVMGKEIKFLLHFVKESKQDESGMPNNRFLAERTGGTYSTLKVQPAELEDSGVYFCASSQDLSPNLDVLSYEQYFGPGTRLTVT.

This clone showed up just once. The rearrangement uses TRBV30 and TRBJ1-5; D possibly corresponds to TRBD1 (5 bases). The CDR3 contains 13 residues. Trimming removed 3 bases from V and 10 bases from J, with 16 bases in between. Germline CDR1 reads GTSNPN; CDR2 reads SVGIG (reference sequence). The CDR3 protein is CAWSSQGSQPQHF. The CDR3 bases are TGTGCCTGGAGCAGTCAGGGTAGTCAACCCCAGCATTTT.

This chain joins TRBV25-1 and TRBJ2-5, with 7 bases aligning to TRBD2. This CDR3 is built from 15 residues. The J segment lost 1 base and the V segment lost 1 base, leaving 3 bases of the junction unmatched. Germline loops: CDR1 MGHDK, CDR2 SYGVNS. The chain's CDR3 is CASSELTGGQETQYF. CDR3 sequence (DNA): TGTGCCAGCAGTGAATTGACGGGGGGCCAAGAGACCCAGTACTTC.

The chain employs TRBV30 and TRBJ1-3; 7 bases line up with TRBD1. With V trimmed by 7 bases and J by 11 bases, 8 bases remained unmatched. Germline CDR1 is GTSNPN and CDR2 is SVGIG (reference sequence). The CDR3 sequence is 11 residues long. Written as DNA, the CDR3 is TGTGCCTTCTCCCCGACAGGGCCCATATATTTT. Amino acids: CAFSPTGPIYF. Based on the CDR3 plus reference TRBV30 and TRBJ1-3, the full variable domain is SQTIHQWPATLVQPVGSPLSLECTVEGTSNPNLYWYRQAAGRGLQLLFYSVGIGQISSEVPQNLSASRPQDRQFILSSKKLLLSDSGFYLCAFSPTGPIYFGEGSWLTVV.

This rearrangement joins TRBV7-6 to TRBJ2-1; D gene ambiguous. The germline V and J ends were trimmed by 0 bases and 5 bases, with 8 bases remaining between them. The CDR3 runs 14 residues. Germline loops: CDR1 SGHVS, CDR2 FNYEAQ. For the CDR3, the DNA is TGTGCCAGCAGCTTAGCTACACCCCACAATGAGCAGTTCTTC. Encoded protein: CASSLATPHNEQFF.

The chain uses TRBV7-9 and TRBJ2-2; TRBD2 agrees at 7 bases. The V segment lost 5 bases and the J segment 3 bases; nucleotides outside the gene matches: 6. Germline CDR1 and CDR2: SEHNR and FQNEAQ (reference sequence). The CDR3 has 15 residues. CDR3 loop: CASSTLAIHTGELFF. The CDR3 bases are TGTGCCAGCAGCACACTAGCGATCCACACCGGGGAGCTGTTTTTT.

The rearrangement links TRBV3-1 (or the pseudogene TRBV3-2) to TRBJ1-4; 8 nucleotides align to TRBD1. Losses at the gene ends were 4 bases for V and 7 bases for J; bases not matched to a gene: 5. In germline, CDR1 is LGHDT, CDR2 YNNKEL (reference sequence). The CDR3 extends over 14 amino acids. This CDR3 reads CASSRGRGREKLFF. CDR3 nucleotide sequence: TGTGCCAGCAGCCGGGGCAGGGGGCGTGAAAAACTGTTTTTT.

The J gene is TRBJ1-3, the V gene TRBV6-5, with D tentatively TRBD1 (5 bases). From germline, CDR1 is MNHEY and CDR2 SVGAGI. The CDR3 is 15 amino acids. V lost 6 bases, J lost 3 bases, and 15 bases lay in between. The DNA for the CDR3 is TGTGCCAGCAGGCAACAGGTGCTAGGTGGAAACACCATATATTTT. Protein product: CASRQQVLGGNTIYF.

The rearrangement uses TRBV7-9 and TRBJ1-1; D gene uncertain. Trimming left V 5 bases short and J 4 bases short, with 11 bases between. Germline assignment: CDR1 SEHNR and CDR2 FQNEAQ (reference sequence). This CDR3 spans 13 amino acids. CDR3 nucleotide sequence: TGTGCCAGCAGCCCCACGGGGAGCACTGAAGCTTTCTTT. Its translation is CASSPTGSTEAFF.

The chain combines TRBV6-5 with TRBJ1-2; the match to TRBD1 covers 7 bases. This CDR3 comprises 13 residues. CDR1 MNHEY and CDR2 SVGAGI come from the germline V gene. V trimming: 7 bases; J trimming: 3 bases; junction bases outside the gene matches: 5. The CDR3 region is CASTQTGHYGYTF. CDR3 in DNA: TGTGCCAGCACCCAGACAGGGCACTATGGCTACACCTTC.

The chain couples TRBV21-1 to TRBJ1-5; the table calls TRBD1, which could not be checked here. TRBV21-1 is classified as a pseudogene. This CDR3 region has 13 residues. The CDR3 nucleotides read TGTGCCACCGACAGGAGCCACAATCAGCCCCAGCATTTT. Protein sequence: CATDRSHNQPQHF.

The V and J genes are TRBV6-2 or TRBV6-3 and TRBJ2-7, with D perhaps matching TRBD1 (6 bases). CDR3 length equals 15 residues. Germline assignment: CDR1 MNHEY and CDR2 SVGEGT. V dropped 4 bases and J dropped 0 bases, with 13 bases sitting between them. Written as DNA, the CDR3 is TGTGCCAGCAGTTTAAGCCGGGGACACTCCTACGAGCAGTACTTC. Its protein product is CASSLSRGHSYEQYF.

The chain joins TRBV5-6 to TRBJ2-7, with D hard to call. There are 11 residues in the CDR3. In germline, CDR1 is SGHDT, CDR2 YYEEEE. The V and J ends lost 2 bases and 10 bases respectively, with 10 bases between them. CDR3 amino acids: CASSFHTTQYF. The CDR3 bases are TGTGCCAGCAGCTTCCATACGACTCAGTACTTC.

The CDR3 nucleotides are TGCAGCGTTGATCCGGGTTCAAACACAGATACGCAGTATTTT. Its protein is CSVDPGSNTDTQYF. The J gene is TRBJ2-3, the V gene TRBV29-1; no reliable D call. Germline loops: CDR1 SQVTM, CDR2 ANQGSEA. The CDR3 is 14 amino acids. Trimming removed 3 bases at V and 2 bases at J, with 12 bases between.